This T cell receptor (beta chain) was sequenced for a study of T cell responses to AZD1222 COVID-19 vaccine. General study findings and limits: The study identified only five to seven AZD1222 recipients as seropositive at baseline. Females outnumbered males among donors, who were mostly white British; clonal diversity was possibly underestimated. After the peak T cell response, and only then, were repertoires sampled. Vaccine-associated CD4 TCRs spanned spike, dominant at 160-218 and 743-854.

Assay used: immunoSEQ multiplex PCR; TCRdb lists only in-frame clones, some missing. The data contain 100,000 or so clones, around 87% of them singletons. Of note for this clone: Its specificity is not known.

V lost 1 base to trimming and J lost 3 bases; unmatched junction nucleotides: 6. The CDR3 is 15 amino acids. The germline V gene encodes CDR1 SQVTM and CDR2 ANQGSEA. This TCR was sampled from an adult in good health. The sample here was peripheral blood, taken on day 0 of AZD1222 vaccination. The V call is TRBV29-1, the J call TRBJ2-5, with 9 bases lining up with TRBD2. CDR3 coding DNA: TGCAGCGTTGAAGGGGCTAGCGGGATCAAAGAGACCCAGTACTTC. Encoded protein: CSVEGASGIKETQYF. The full variable domain, with the rest looked up from reference TRBV29-1 and TRBJ2-5, is SAVISQKPSRDICQRGTSLTIQCQVDSQVTMMFWYRQQPGQSLTLIATANQGSEATYESGFVIDKFPISRPNLTFSTLTVSNMSPEDSSIYLCSVEGASGIKETQYFGPGTRLLVL.